Each of the 18 T cell receptor beta chains below was sequenced from the same sample in a study of breast tumors, draining lymph nodes, adjacent tissues. Breast cancer patients provided tissue from their axillary draining lymph nodes. MiXCR, run by TCRdb on the multiplex PCR reads, gives a single entry per CDR3 protein. The sample consists of under 350,000 distinct CDR3 sequences, around 31% of them appearing once. Sequenced: axillary lymph node tissue. The receptor set was obtained from a female donor with breast cancer. Some clones in this sample may be carry-over from other donors' samples.

This clonotype was observed many times. The genes are TRBV29-1 and TRBJ1-2; D gene ambiguous. The V gene's germline CDR1 is SQVTM and CDR2 ANQGSEA. V was clipped by 3 bases and J by 8 bases, with 10 bases between them. This CDR3 spans 11 amino acids. CDR3 region: CSVDPPFGYTF. DNA of the CDR3: TGCAGCGTTGATCCCCCCTTCGGCTACACCTTC.

The table lists this clonotype with many counts. J is TRBJ2-3 and V is TRBV19, with D hard to call. Trimming stripped 6 bases from V and 2 bases from J, with 9 bases between. The CDR3 consists of 13 residues. Looked up from germline, CDR1 is LNHDA and CDR2 is SQIVND (reference sequence). In DNA form, the CDR3 reads TGTGCCAGTAGCCCCCCGGCCACAGATACGCAGTATTTT. Translation: CASSPPATDTQYF.

This clonotype showed up many times. V and J are TRBV12-3 or TRBV12-4 and TRBJ2-3; D is ambiguous. This CDR3 spans 14 amino acids. V gave up 5 bases and J gave up 2 bases, with 11 bases separating them. CDR3: CASSDRQYTDTQYF. The CDR3 nucleotides read TGTGCCAGCAGTGACCGACAATACACAGATACGCAGTATTTT.

This clonotype was detected ten times or more. The V call is TRBV5-1, the J call TRBJ2-3, with TRBD2 matching over 11 bases. Germline V gene sequence: CDR1 SGHRS, CDR2 YFSETQ. The CDR3 covers 16 residues. The V gene end was trimmed by 4 bases and the J gene end by 4 bases; junction bases not matched to a gene: 8. The CDR3 region is CASSKLAGEVADTQYF. The CDR3 DNA follows: TGCGCCAGCAGCAAACTAGCGGGAGAGGTCGCAGATACGCAGTATTTT.

This clonotype was counted at least ten times. This chain uses TRBV4-2 with TRBJ1-5; 7 bases line up with TRBD1. Trimming took 3 bases from V and 1 from J; bases not matched to a gene: 0. The CDR3 has 14 amino acids. The V gene's germline CDR1 is LGHNA and CDR2 YNFKEQ. The CDR3 nucleotides are TGTGCCAGCAGCCAGGGACAGAGCAATCAGCCCCAGCATTTT. Its protein is CASSQGQSNQPQHF.

This clonotype was detected ten times or more. The chain is built from TRBV19 and TRBJ1-5; no clear D gene. V was clipped by 5 bases and J by 4 bases, with 18 bases between them. CDR1 LNHDA and CDR2 SQIVND come from the germline V gene (reference sequence). The CDR3 extends over 16 amino acids. For the CDR3, the DNA is TGTGCCAGTAGTCCCATTAAACTAGTTGAGAATCAGCCCCAGCATTTT. This translates into CASSPIKLVENQPQHF.

V usage is TRBV29-1 and J usage is TRBJ1-4; no definite D call. Trimming pared 3 bases from V and 4 bases from J, leaving 21 bases between. The germline V gene has CDR1 SQVTM and CDR2 ANQGSEA. There are 17 residues in the CDR3. Written as DNA, the CDR3 is TGCAGCGTTGACCTCGGGGAAACCGGGCAGAATAATGAAAAACTGTTTTTT. Translated, it gives CSVDLGETGQNNEKLFF.

About this clonotype itself: A much more abundant neighbour one base away suggests this may be a read error. The CDR3 carries no conserved terminal phenylalanine or tryptophan, so it likely arises from a read error. The J gene is TRBJ2-7, the V gene TRBV11-2; D not certain. Looked up from germline, CDR1 is SGHAT and CDR2 is FQNNGV. This CDR3 has 12 amino acids. Trimming pared 3 bases from V and 3 bases from J, leaving 6 bases between. For the CDR3, the DNA is TGTGCCAGCAGCTTTGGGGTCTACGAGCAGTACCTC. It encodes CASSFGVYEQYL.

This CDR3 is CSVEVFTEAFF. DNA of the CDR3: TGCAGCGTTGAAGTGTTCACTGAAGCTTTCTTT. The chain links TRBV29-1 to TRBJ1-1; D unresolved. The CDR3 loop spans 11 amino acids. Germline V gives CDR1 SQVTM, CDR2 ANQGSEA. V lost 1 base and J lost 4, with 4 bases in between.

This clonotype was recorded many times. The J gene is TRBJ1-4, the V gene TRBV12-3 or TRBV12-4; 8 bases match TRBD1. J gave up 6 bases and V 10 bases, and 7 bases lay outside the gene matches. This CDR3 comprises 13 residues. CDR3 protein: CAISGGADEKLFF. The CDR3 DNA sequence: TGTGCCATTTCAGGGGGCGCGGATGAAAAACTGTTTTTT.

This clonotype was picked up many times. The chain is built from TRBV4-1 and TRBJ2-3; D not resolved. V dropped 0 bases and J dropped 4 bases, with 8 bases sitting between them. This CDR3 contains 14 residues. Germline CDR1 reads MGHRA; CDR2 reads YSYEKL. In DNA, the CDR3 is TGCGCCAGCAGCCAAGATCGTTCCCCAGATACGCAGTATTTT. This gives the protein CASSQDRSPDTQYF.

This clonotype has only one observation. This chain uses TRBV7-9 with TRBJ2-5; D is perhaps TRBD1 or TRBD2 (6 bases each). The germline gives CDR1 SEHNR, CDR2 FQNEAQ (reference sequence). This CDR3 is built from 23 residues. Trimming cost V 1 base and J 0 bases, with 33 bases left between them. The CDR3 reads CASSLVVGFCAGLGGRDQETQYF. CDR3 nucleotides: TGTGCCAGCAGCTTAGTTGTGGGTTTTTGTGCGGGGCTCGGGGGCCGTGACCAAGAGACCCAGTACTTC.

With respect to this clonotype: The CDR3 carries no conserved terminal phenylalanine or tryptophan, so it likely arises from a read error. The J gene is TRBJ1-2, the V gene TRBV7-6; maybe TRBD1 (6 bases). The CDR3 totals 14 residues. Germline V gene sequence: CDR1 SGHVS, CDR2 FNYEAQ. CDR3: CASSRGPGNHGYTL. The CDR3 nucleotides read TGTGCCAGCAGCCGGGGGCCGGGTAACCATGGCTACACCCTC.

This clonotype was counted ten times or more. The chain uses TRBV20-1 and TRBJ2-1; D gene ambiguous. V lost 6 bases and J lost 1, with 13 bases in between. This CDR3 is built from 14 residues. Germline CDR1 reads DFQATT; CDR2 reads SNEGSKA (reference sequence). The CDR3 sequence: CSARGFGSYNEQFF. The CDR3 DNA reads as TGCAGTGCCCGTGGGTTCGGGTCCTACAATGAGCAGTTCTTC.

At least ten counts were recorded for this clonotype. J is TRBJ1-6 and V is TRBV20-1; no reliable D call. Deletions cut 0 bases from V and 6 bases from J, with 15 bases between. The CDR3 sequence is 16 residues long. CDR1 DFQATT and CDR2 SNEGSKA come from the germline V gene (reference sequence). CDR3 nucleotide sequence: TGCAGTGCTAGAGATTACCTCGCTCTCCTTAATTCACCCCTCCACTTT. Its protein is CSARDYLALLNSPLHF.

This clonotype was counted ten times or more. The CDR3 spells CASSPRLAGETQYF. The CDR3 nucleotides read TGTGCCAGCAGTCCCCGGCTAGCGGGGGAGACCCAGTACTTC. The chain is built from TRBV28 and TRBJ2-5; TRBD2 matches 9 bases. CDR1 MDHEN and CDR2 SYDVKM come from the germline V gene. This CDR3 spans 14 amino acids. The V gene end was trimmed by 5 bases and the J gene end by 5 bases; junction bases not matched to a gene: 6.

A note on this clonotype: Just one base apart from a much larger clone, this may be a read error. V gene TRBV12-3 or TRBV12-4 combines with J gene TRBJ2-1; 11 bases map to TRBD2. The CDR3 length is 15 residues. V was pared by 6 bases and J by 8 bases, with 9 bases of the junction left unmatched. The CDR3 sequence is CASRNLLAGDDEQFF. DNA for the CDR3: TGTGCCAGCAGAAATCTACTAGCGGGGGACGATGAGCAGTTCTTC.

There are many counts of this clonotype. The genes are TRBV11-3 and TRBJ2-6; D unclear. Germline CDR1 is SGHNT and CDR2 is YENEEA. V lost 6 bases and J 1 base, leaving 10 bases between the germline ends. The CDR3 has 15 residues. The chain's CDR3 is CASRDGFSGANVLTF. The CDR3 DNA follows: TGTGCCAGCAGGGATGGGTTTTCTGGGGCCAACGTCCTGACTTTC.